These 5 T cell receptor beta chains were all obtained from the same sample, sequenced in a study of blood T cell repertoires in COVID-19. Method: immunoSEQ multiplex PCR; TCRdb's copy keeps in-frame clones and lacks some. Of some 200,000 clones listed, 81% are singletons. Sequenced input: PBMCs or T cells enriched from blood (not recorded which). The receptors were sampled from a middle-aged man who had recovered from COVID-19.

This chain links TRBV30 with TRBJ1-6; 9 bases agree with TRBD1. The CDR3 contains 12 residues. From germline, CDR1 is GTSNPN and CDR2 SVGIG (reference sequence). The CDR3 is CAWDRDNSPLHF. The CDR3 region has the DNA TGTGCTTGGGACAGGGATAATTCACCCCTCCACTTT.

The V gene is TRBV5-1, the J gene TRBJ2-5; 9 bases fit TRBD2. The CDR3 contains 16 residues. The V segment lost 1 base and the J segment 5 bases; nucleotides outside the gene matches: 9. Germline V lookup: CDR1 SGHRS, CDR2 YFSETQ. As DNA, the CDR3 is TGCGCCAGCAGCTTGAATAGCGGGGGTTCCTCGGAGACCCAGTACTTC. This sequence encodes CASSLNSGGSSETQYF.

The chain uses TRBV18 and TRBJ1-4; tentatively, D is TRBD1 (5 bases). From germline, CDR1 is KGHSH and CDR2 LQKENI. V gave up 5 bases and J gave up 7 bases, with 14 bases separating them. This CDR3 is built from 14 residues. CDR3 nucleotides: TGTGCCAGCTCAGGGGACCGGGAGACTGAAAAACTGTTTTTT. Its translation: CASSGDRETEKLFF.

In regard to this clone: At one end, the junction sequence differs from germline, possibly due to a read error. The chain couples TRBV3-1 (or the pseudogene TRBV3-2) to TRBJ2-5; D is unclear. Germline V gives CDR1 LGHDT, CDR2 YNNKEL (reference sequence). The CDR3 covers 12 residues. Here the CDR3 DNA reads TGTGCCAGCAGCCAGAACCAGGAGACCCAGTACTTC. Protein product: CASSQNQETQYF.

V and J are TRBV18 and TRBJ2-3; D is uncertain. Between the trimmed V and J ends, which lost 2 bases and 8 bases, there was a span of 14 bases. Germline CDR1 KGHSH, CDR2 LQKENI. The CDR3 sequence is 14 residues long. CDR3 protein: CASSPEAARSTQYF. The CDR3 DNA follows: TGTGCCAGCTCACCAGAGGCCGCTCGGAGTACGCAGTATTTT.